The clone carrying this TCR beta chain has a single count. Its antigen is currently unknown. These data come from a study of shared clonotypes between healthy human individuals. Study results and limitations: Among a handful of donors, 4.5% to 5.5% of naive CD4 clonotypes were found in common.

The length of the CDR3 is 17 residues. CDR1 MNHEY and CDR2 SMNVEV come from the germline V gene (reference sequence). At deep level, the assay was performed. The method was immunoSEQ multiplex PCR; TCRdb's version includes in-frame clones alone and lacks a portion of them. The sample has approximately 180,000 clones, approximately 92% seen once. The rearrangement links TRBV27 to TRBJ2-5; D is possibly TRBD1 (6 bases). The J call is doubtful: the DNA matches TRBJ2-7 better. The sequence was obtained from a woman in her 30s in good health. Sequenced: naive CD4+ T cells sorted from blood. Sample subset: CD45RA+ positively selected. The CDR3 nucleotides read TGTGCCAGCAGTTTAAGTCATAGGACAGCGGCCAGGGGCGAGCAGTACTTC. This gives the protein CASSLSHRTAARGEQYF.